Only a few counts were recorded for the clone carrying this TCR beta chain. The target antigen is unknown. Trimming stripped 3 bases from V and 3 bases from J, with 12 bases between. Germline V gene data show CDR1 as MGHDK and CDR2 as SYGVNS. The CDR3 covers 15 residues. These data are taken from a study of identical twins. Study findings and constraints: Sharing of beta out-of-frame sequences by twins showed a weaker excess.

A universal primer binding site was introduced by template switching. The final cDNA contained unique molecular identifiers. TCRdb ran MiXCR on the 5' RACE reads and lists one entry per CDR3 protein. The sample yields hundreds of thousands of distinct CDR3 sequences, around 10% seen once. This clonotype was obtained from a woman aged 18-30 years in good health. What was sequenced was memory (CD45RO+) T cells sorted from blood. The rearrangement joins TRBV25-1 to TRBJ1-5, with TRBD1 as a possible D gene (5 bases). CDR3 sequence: CASSDSRGSNQPQHF. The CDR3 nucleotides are TGTGCCAGCAGTGACTCGAGGGGCTCCAATCAGCCCCAGCATTTT. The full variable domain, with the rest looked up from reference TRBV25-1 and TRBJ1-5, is EADIYQTPRYLVIGTGKKITLECSQTMGHDKMYWYQQDPGMELHLIHYSYGVNSTEKGDLSSESTVSRIRTEHFPLTLESARPSHTSQYLCASSDSRGSNQPQHFGDGTRLSIL.